The 26 T cell receptor beta chains in this list originate from one sample, sequenced in a study of blood T cell repertoires in COVID-19. Assay used: immunoSEQ multiplex PCR; TCRdb lists only in-frame clones, some missing. The table includes a few hundred thousand clones, 85% to 90% detected once. Sequenced material: PBMCs or T cells enriched from blood (not recorded which). The receptors derive from a young man who had recovered from COVID-19.

J is TRBJ1-4 and V is TRBV12-3 or TRBV12-4, with a possible D match to TRBD1 (5 bases). This CDR3 contains 13 residues. V lost 6 bases and J lost 6, with 11 bases in between. DNA of the CDR3: TGTGCCAGCAGACTCGGGGGGGATGAAAAACTGTTTTTT. This sequence encodes CASRLGGDEKLFF.

For the CDR3, the DNA is TGTGCCAGCAGCCAACGACTAGGGCTGAATACCGGGGAGCTGTTTTTT. Its translation: CASSQRLGLNTGELFF. This chain connects TRBV3-1 (or the pseudogene TRBV3-2) to TRBJ2-2; a possible D gene is TRBD2 (6 bases). The germline gives CDR1 LGHDT, CDR2 YNNKEL (reference sequence). This CDR3 contains 16 residues. V lost 2 bases and J lost 5, with 15 bases in between.

The J gene is TRBJ2-5, the V gene TRBV28; weak D call: TRBD1 (5 bases). V dropped 4 bases and J dropped 5 bases, with 11 bases sitting between them. The length of the CDR3 is 13 residues. The germline V gene has CDR1 MDHEN and CDR2 SYDVKM. The CDR3 region is CASSSGHLETQYF. DNA for the CDR3: TGTGCCAGCAGTTCCGGACACTTGGAGACCCAGTACTTC.

The chain has TRBV28 and TRBJ1-4, with D hard to call. CDR3 length: 12 amino acids. V lost 3 bases, J lost 5 bases, and 4 bases lay in between. CDR1 and CDR2 from the germline V gene are MDHEN and SYDVKM. CDR3 sequence (DNA): TGTGCCAGCAGTTTCCAGAATGAAAAACTGTTTTTT. Translating gives CASSFQNEKLFF.

The gene calls are TRBV5-6 and TRBJ2-3, with 9 bases aligning to TRBD2. The CDR3 has 13 residues. V gave up 4 bases and J gave up 5 bases; unmatched junction bases: 2. Germline V gene data show CDR1 as SGHDT and CDR2 as YYEEEE. The chain's CDR3 is CASSRTSEDTQYF. The CDR3 nucleotides read TGTGCCAGCAGCCGGACTAGCGAAGATACGCAGTATTTT.

This chain uses TRBV2 with TRBJ2-1; 9 bases map to TRBD1. The CDR3 has 13 residues. The germline CDR1 and CDR2 sequences are SNHLY and FYNNEI. The V segment lost 10 bases and the J segment 9 bases; nucleotides outside the gene matches: 10. In nucleotides, the CDR3 is TGTGCCACTGACCCTCAGACAGGGGGTGAGCAGTTCTTC. It is translated as CATDPQTGGEQFF.

The chain couples TRBV30 to TRBJ1-4; TRBD1 aligns across 7 bases. This CDR3 is 14 amino acids long. CDR1 and CDR2 from the germline V gene are GTSNPN and SVGIG (reference sequence). The ends lost 3 bases at V and 5 bases at J; junction bases unmatched: 6. The CDR3 protein is CAWSLGGGNEKLFF. DNA for the CDR3: TGTGCCTGGAGCCTCGGAGGGGGCAATGAAAAACTGTTTTTT.

The V gene is TRBV7-9, the J gene TRBJ1-1, with D unclear. The V gene lost 2 bases and the J gene lost 5 bases, with 15 bases spanning the gap. This CDR3 contains 15 residues. Germline assignment: CDR1 SEHNR and CDR2 FQNEAQ (reference sequence). The CDR3 is CASSLIAAGGTEAFF. The CDR3, as DNA: TGTGCCAGCAGCTTAATAGCGGCAGGAGGGACTGAAGCTTTCTTT.

This CDR3 reads CASSQGAWPPGELFF. The CDR3 bases are TGTGCCAGCAGCCAAGGGGCTTGGCCACCCGGGGAGCTGTTTTTT. This chain joins TRBV3-1 (or the pseudogene TRBV3-2) and TRBJ2-2; D remains unclear. The germline V and J ends were trimmed by 1 base and 6 bases, with 12 bases remaining between them. The CDR3 is 15 residues long. Germline V gives CDR1 LGHDT, CDR2 YNNKEL (reference sequence).

This chain connects TRBV18 to TRBJ2-3; TRBD2 matches at 15 bases. The CDR3 is 17 residues long. The V and J ends lost 3 bases and 4 bases, in that order; junction bases with no gene match: 5. Germline V gene data show CDR1 as KGHSH and CDR2 as LQKENI. The CDR3 DNA follows: TGTGCCAGCTCACCCGGACTAGCGGGAGGGTCGGCAGATACGCAGTATTTT. The encoded protein is CASSPGLAGGSADTQYF.

The chain employs TRBV6-5 and TRBJ2-3; perhaps TRBD1 as D (6 bases). Trimming removed 2 bases from V and 8 bases from J, with 11 bases in between. The CDR3 sequence is 13 residues long. Germline V lookup: CDR1 MNHEY, CDR2 SVGAGI. The CDR3 DNA is TGTGCCAGCAGTTACGACCCACAGGGTACGCAGTATTTT. This translates into CASSYDPQGTQYF.

CDR3 loop: CASSLDGSAYNEQFF. The DNA for the CDR3 is TGCGCCAGCAGCTTGGATGGGAGCGCCTACAATGAGCAGTTCTTC. The chain has TRBV5-1 and TRBJ2-1; D possibly corresponds to TRBD2 (5 bases). The CDR3 spans 15 residues. V gave up 0 bases and J gave up 2 bases, with 9 bases separating them. Germline V CDR1 and CDR2: SGHRS, YFSETQ.

This chain links TRBV7-9 with TRBJ2-2, with 10 positions matching TRBD2. V shed 5 bases, J shed 7 bases, and the junction held 10 bases outside the gene matches. Per germline, CDR1 SEHNR and CDR2 FQNEAQ (reference sequence). The CDR3 is 16 amino acids. The CDR3: CASSPPGLASVGELFF. The DNA of the CDR3 is TGTGCCAGCAGCCCACCGGGACTAGCGTCCGTCGGGGAGCTGTTTTTT.

This chain connects TRBV7-9 to TRBJ2-1, with D perhaps TRBD2 (7 bases). The germline gives CDR1 SEHNR, CDR2 FQNEAQ (reference sequence). Trimming stripped 2 bases from V and 5 bases from J, with 13 bases between. This CDR3 comprises 15 residues. The CDR3 DNA reads TGTGCCAGCAGCTTAAAGGGGGAGGGCCACAATGAGCAGTTCTTC. Translation: CASSLKGEGHNEQFF.

The chain carries TRBV5-6 and TRBJ1-2, with 9 nucleotides matching TRBD1. V lost 4 bases and J lost 3; bases outside the gene matches: 7. Germline CDR1 and CDR2: SGHDT and YYEEEE. The length of the CDR3 is 15 residues. The CDR3 protein is CASSRKGQGYYGYTF. The CDR3 region has the DNA TGTGCCAGCAGCAGGAAGGGACAGGGATACTATGGCTACACCTTC.

The rearrangement links TRBV3-1 (or the pseudogene TRBV3-2) to TRBJ2-1; 11 bases fit TRBD2. The germline V gene has CDR1 LGHDT and CDR2 YNNKEL (reference sequence). This CDR3 is 16 amino acids long. V dropped 4 bases and J dropped 8; count of bases not matched to a gene: 10. The CDR3 nucleotides read TGTGCCAGCAGCCTCCTACTAGCGGGAGAAGTCGATGAGCAGTTCTTC. It yields the protein CASSLLLAGEVDEQFF.

The rearrangement joins TRBV7-5 to TRBJ2-3; TRBD2, as called in the table, went unchecked against the DNA. TRBV7-5 is termed a pseudogene. The CDR3 runs 19 residues. DNA for the CDR3: TGTGTCAGAAGCCCGCAAGCACTAGCGGGAGAGATCGGGACAGATACGCAGTATTTT. Amino acids: CVRSPQALAGEIGTDTQYF.

About this clone: The junction does not match germline at one end; this may be a read error. The chain employs TRBV7-7 and TRBJ2-5; 9 bases match TRBD2. Germline loops: CDR1 SSHAT, CDR2 FNYEAQ (reference sequence). The CDR3 is 15 residues long. In DNA form, the CDR3 reads TGTGCTAGCAGCTTAGGTAGCGGGAGTGGGGAGACCCAGTACTTC. Protein product: CASSLGSGSGETQYF.

This chain uses TRBV5-4 with TRBJ1-1; D remains unclear. This CDR3 contains 14 residues. CDR1 is SGHNT and CDR2 is YYREEE in the germline V gene (reference sequence). V was cut by 2 bases and J by 4 bases, with 12 bases left in between. The chain's CDR3 is CASSFGLGGTEAFF. The DNA of the CDR3 is TGTGCCAGCAGCTTCGGCCTCGGAGGCACTGAAGCTTTCTTT.

V is TRBV28 and J is TRBJ2-5; the match to TRBD2 covers 10 bases. The CDR3 runs 15 residues. V dropped 4 bases and J dropped 1; count of bases not matched to a gene: 3. CDR1 is MDHEN and CDR2 is SYDVKM in the germline V gene. CDR3 amino acids: CASSSLAGTQETQYF. The DNA for the CDR3 is TGTGCCAGCAGTTCACTAGCGGGGACCCAAGAGACCCAGTACTTC.

The rearrangement joins TRBV30 to TRBJ2-4; the D gene is possibly TRBD2 (5 bases). Trimming shortened V by 4 bases and J by 0 bases, and 10 bases separated the two germline ends. Per germline, CDR1 GTSNPN and CDR2 SVGIG (reference sequence). CDR3 length: 14 residues. CDR3 bases: TGTGCCTGGACCCCCGGGGTAGCCAAAAACATTCAGTACTTC. This codes for CAWTPGVAKNIQYF.

This chain uses TRBV5-4 with TRBJ2-1; 10 bases are shared with TRBD2. The CDR3 totals 17 residues. Germline values: CDR1 SGHNT, CDR2 YYREEE (reference sequence). The J segment lost 1 base and the V segment lost 4 bases, leaving 8 bases of the junction unmatched. The CDR3 reads CASSLGGLAASYNEQFF. The DNA of the CDR3 is TGTGCCAGCAGCCTGGGTGGACTAGCGGCTTCCTACAATGAGCAGTTCTTC.

Written as DNA, the CDR3 is TGTGCCAGCACCACCGGCGGGGGGGAGACCCAGTACTTC. Protein sequence: CASTTGGGETQYF. This chain connects TRBV3-1 (or the pseudogene TRBV3-2) to TRBJ2-5; 8 nucleotides line up with TRBD2. The V and J ends lost 7 bases and 5 bases, in that order; junction bases with no gene match: 6. This CDR3 is built from 13 residues. Germline V gene sequence: CDR1 LGHDT, CDR2 YNNKEL (reference sequence).

The rearrangement joins TRBV19 to TRBJ2-7, with TRBD1 matching over 10 bases. The trim removed 4 bases at V and 3 bases at J, leaving 6 bases unmatched. Germline lookup yields CDR1 LNHDA and CDR2 SQIVND (reference sequence). This CDR3 has 15 amino acids. CDR3 loop: CASSTTGTGVYEQYF. The CDR3 DNA sequence: TGTGCCAGTAGTACAACCGGGACAGGGGTCTACGAGCAGTACTTC.

The chain uses TRBV10-3 and TRBJ2-7; 11 bases map to TRBD1. The V and J ends lost 10 bases and 4 bases, in that order; junction bases with no gene match: 9. Germline V gene data show CDR1 as ENHRY and CDR2 as SYGVKD. CDR3 length: 14 amino acids. The DNA for the CDR3 is TGTGCCACCTTTCCGGGACAGGGGGTGTACGAGCAGTACTTC. Its protein is CATFPGQGVYEQYF.

V gene TRBV3-1 (or the pseudogene TRBV3-2) combines with J gene TRBJ2-2; D unclear. CDR1 and CDR2 (germline): LGHDT, YNNKEL (reference sequence). CDR3 length: 16 residues. V was clipped by 2 bases and J by 0 bases, with 10 bases between them. CDR3 amino acids: CASSQSVSANTGELFF. The CDR3 nucleotides are TGTGCCAGCAGCCAATCAGTCAGCGCGAACACCGGGGAGCTGTTTTTT.